This T cell receptor (beta chain) was recovered during a study of blood T cell repertoires in COVID-19. Study-wide background: T cells, B-cell-depleted T cells, or PBMCs supplied cDNA or gDNA.

The method was immunoSEQ multiplex PCR; TCRdb's version includes in-frame clones alone and lacks a portion of them. The sample shows some 190,000 clones, roughly 85% of them seen only once. The sample comprised peripheral blood. The TCR comes from a woman of 80 years or more with active or convalescent COVID-19.

The chain's CDR3 is CASSLDRSSNQPQHF. The CDR3 coding sequence is TGTGCCAGCAGCTTAGACAGGAGCAGCAATCAGCCCCAGCATTTT. V and J are TRBV7-8 and TRBJ1-5, with D maybe TRBD1 (5 bases). The V gene lost 1 base and the J gene lost 1 base, with 8 bases spanning the gap. The CDR3 extends over 15 amino acids. The germline V gene encodes CDR1 SGHVS and CDR2 FQNEAQ.